A selection of T cell receptor beta chains follows, all from one sample in a study of T cells in Graves' hyperthyroidism and ophthalmopathy. Using its own MiXCR run on the multiplex PCR reads, TCRdb lists one record per CDR3 protein. The sample records around 450,000 distinct CDR3 sequences, 15% to 19% being singletons. The sequenced sample was blood. These receptor sequences come from a young woman with Graves' hyperthyroidism. Each CDR3 is given with its conserved first and last residue. A D gene is named only where the DNA matches it firmly.

TRBV20-1	TRBJ2-3	.	15	CSASPIFPSTDTQYF
TRBV15	TRBJ1-1	TRBD1	15	CATSRWGQGDTEAFF
TRBV7-9	TRBJ1-2	.	14	CASSFLSGPYGYTF
TRBV3-1	TRBJ1-1	TRBD1	13	CASSRADRGRAFF
TRBV12-3/TRBV12-4	TRBJ1-5	.	13	CASRLEIHQPQHF
TRBV20-1	TRBJ2-3	.	11	CSASGTDTQYF
TRBV29-1	TRBJ1-1	.	10	CSVVQGPAFF
TRBV15	TRBJ1-2	.	13	CATSRDGWIGYTF
TRBV6-1	TRBJ2-7	TRBD2	15	CASSEVSGRFYEQYF
TRBV5-6	TRBJ1-4	.	15	CASSPKSRDFEKLFF
TRBV6-2/TRBV6-3	TRBJ1-2	.	12	CASSGPGEGYTF
TRBV20-1	TRBJ1-3	.	13	CSALTGTGNTIYF
TRBV10-3	TRBJ2-7	.	11	CATTPGDEQYF
TRBV28	TRBJ2-1	TRBD2	15	CASSFLAGVSNEQFF
TRBV9	TRBJ2-2	TRBD1	15	CASSVSGTGGRELFF
TRBV6-1	TRBJ2-7	.	13	CASGRGGPYEQYF
TRBV6-2/TRBV6-3	TRBJ2-3	.	12	CASSNQVDTQYF
TRBV12-3/TRBV12-4	TRBJ2-3	.	15	CASTLGLPGTDTQYF
TRBV4-1	TRBJ1-6	.	17	CASSQERTQHYVSPLHF
TRBV6-2/TRBV6-3	TRBJ2-1	.	13	CASRPQGGDEQFF
TRBV27	TRBJ2-1	TRBD1	13	CASSLRGSNEQFF
TRBV29-1	TRBJ1-1	.	13	CSVVWQFFAEALF
TRBV7-2	TRBJ2-1	TRBD2	17	CASSFRTSGYTYNEQFF
TRBV2	TRBJ2-5	TRBD2	15	CASSGNSGRRETQYF
TRBV10-3	TRBJ1-1	TRBD1	16	CAISESPLRGPTEAFF
TRBV12-3/TRBV12-4	TRBJ1-1	TRBD1	16	CASSPARQGRLTEAFF
TRBV7-3	TRBJ2-5	TRBD2	16	CASSLTGAGVKETQYF
TRBV28	TRBJ2-4	.	14	CASIGGSAKNIQYF
TRBV7-8	TRBJ2-1	TRBD2	17	CASSLTSGRARYNEQFF
TRBV15	TRBJ2-3	TRBD2	16	CATSIRTSDVTDTQYF
TRBV13	TRBJ2-5	.	16	CASSLGDTSPGETQYF
TRBV2	TRBJ1-4	TRBD1	15	CASSGGLGQAAKLFF
TRBV28	TRBJ2-3	.	17	CASSVLGIYGSTDTQYF